Described below is a single T cell receptor beta chain sequence and its context. The antigen is unknown. CDR1 and CDR2 from the germline V gene are MNHNS and SASEGT. This CDR3 is 17 amino acids long. Trimming at V came to 4 bases and at J to 3 bases, leaving 9 bases not matched to a gene. Blood and skin TCR RNA was reverse transcribed with alpha and beta constant primers. The SP2 primer and nested alpha and beta constant region primers amplified ligated cDNA in four rounds. TCRdb redid the calling of the 5' RACE reads with MiXCR, one entry per CDR3 protein. The sample carries 20,000 to 30,000 distinct CDR3 sequences, roughly 23% recorded once. This sample is drawn from a study of naive and memory T cell subsets. Whole-blood samples were less than 3 ml of peripheral blood from healthy adult volunteers. TCR cDNA received a 3' ligated oligonucleotide that carried a UMI. Cells were not sorted; total RNA input targeted roughly 1 to 1000 ng.

Study-wide findings and caveats: The RNA method is potentially sensitive to activation and differentiation changes.

The receptor was derived from a female donor in good health. The chain has TRBV6-1 and TRBJ2-3; 11 nucleotides agree with TRBD2. CDR3 residues: CASSALVAGGHTDTQYF. In DNA, the CDR3 is TGTGCCAGCAGTGCGCTTGTAGCGGGGGGGCATACAGATACGCAGTATTTT.